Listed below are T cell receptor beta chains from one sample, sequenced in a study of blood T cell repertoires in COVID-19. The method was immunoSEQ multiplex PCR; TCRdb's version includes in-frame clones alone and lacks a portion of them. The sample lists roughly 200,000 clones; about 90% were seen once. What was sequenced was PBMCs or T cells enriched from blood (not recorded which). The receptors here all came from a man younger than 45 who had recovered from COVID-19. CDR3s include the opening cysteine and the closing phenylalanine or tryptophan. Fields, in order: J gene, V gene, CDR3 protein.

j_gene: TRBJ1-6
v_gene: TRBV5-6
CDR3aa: CASSPGTGGPYNSPLHF

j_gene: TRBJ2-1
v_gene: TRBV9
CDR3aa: CASAGTSGGRSSYNEQFF

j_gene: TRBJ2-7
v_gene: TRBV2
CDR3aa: CASKSSGSGGYEQYF

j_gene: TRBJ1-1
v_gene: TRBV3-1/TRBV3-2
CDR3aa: CASSQATLGAEAFF

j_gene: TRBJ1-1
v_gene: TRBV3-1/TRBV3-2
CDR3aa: CASSHHRRGSMNTEAFF

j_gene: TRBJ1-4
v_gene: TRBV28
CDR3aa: CASSLLTGTGEKLFF

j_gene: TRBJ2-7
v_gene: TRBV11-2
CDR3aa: CASSLGTNLLRQYF

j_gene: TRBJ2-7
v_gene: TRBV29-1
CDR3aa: CSVDAGDIEQYF

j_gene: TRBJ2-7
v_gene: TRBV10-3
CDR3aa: CAISEAGSYEQYF

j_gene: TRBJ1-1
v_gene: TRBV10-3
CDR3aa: CAISRNRDTEAFF

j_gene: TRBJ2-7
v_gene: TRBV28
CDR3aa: CASSPTDRGDEQYF

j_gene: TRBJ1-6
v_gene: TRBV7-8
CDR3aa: CASSLRGGVDSYNSPLHF

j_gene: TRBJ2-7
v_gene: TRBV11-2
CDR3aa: CASSFRPLRDRGVEQYF

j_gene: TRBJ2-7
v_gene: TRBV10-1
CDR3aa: CASSESGTQYEQYF

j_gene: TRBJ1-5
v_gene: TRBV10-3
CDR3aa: CASGTDWNQPQHF

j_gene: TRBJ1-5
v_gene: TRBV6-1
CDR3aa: CASSEPQGRADQPQHF

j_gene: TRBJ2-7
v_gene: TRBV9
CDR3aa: CASSSGTSGYEQYF

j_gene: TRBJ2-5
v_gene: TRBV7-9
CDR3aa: CASSSLGTSGRARQETQYF

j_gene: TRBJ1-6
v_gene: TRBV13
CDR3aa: CASSHRGDYNSPLHF

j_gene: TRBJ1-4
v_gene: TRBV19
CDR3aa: CASSRARSNEKLFF

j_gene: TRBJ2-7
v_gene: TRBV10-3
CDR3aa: CAISESLAGRYEQYF

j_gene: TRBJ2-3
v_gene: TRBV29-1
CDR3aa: CSVALAGGPTDTQYF

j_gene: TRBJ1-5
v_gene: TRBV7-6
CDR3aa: CASSQTPGQGQPQHF

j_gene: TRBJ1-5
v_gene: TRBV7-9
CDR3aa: CASSPQGVGNQPQHF

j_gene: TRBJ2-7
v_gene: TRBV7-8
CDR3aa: CASSPGGSGKPSYEQYF

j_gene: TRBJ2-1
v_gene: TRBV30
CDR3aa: CAWVGQGASYNEQFF

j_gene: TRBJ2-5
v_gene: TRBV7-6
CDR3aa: CASSLAVRGVETQYF

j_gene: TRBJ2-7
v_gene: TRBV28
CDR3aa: CASSLPGTSGRALVDNVPYEQYF

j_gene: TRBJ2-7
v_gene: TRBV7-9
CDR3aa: CASSSGTGSYEQYF

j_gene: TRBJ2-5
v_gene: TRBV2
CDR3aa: CASFPRGETQYF

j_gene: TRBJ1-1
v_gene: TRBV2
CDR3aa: CASSVEGNTEAFF

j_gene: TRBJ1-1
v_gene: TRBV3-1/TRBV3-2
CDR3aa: CASSPGFTLMNTEAFF

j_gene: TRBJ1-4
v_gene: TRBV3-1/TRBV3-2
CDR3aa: CASSVQSGTGKKLFF

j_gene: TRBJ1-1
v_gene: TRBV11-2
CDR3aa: CASSLVPGTEAFF

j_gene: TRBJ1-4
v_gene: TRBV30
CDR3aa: CAWSKTGGHGEKLFF

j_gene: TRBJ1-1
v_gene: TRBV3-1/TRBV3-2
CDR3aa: CASSHFGGGNTEAFF

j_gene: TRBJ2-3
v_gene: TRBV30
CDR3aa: CAWSVLAGGRADTQYF

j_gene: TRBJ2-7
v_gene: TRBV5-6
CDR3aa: CASSLVGQRYYEQYF

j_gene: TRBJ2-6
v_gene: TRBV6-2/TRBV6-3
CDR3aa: CASSYPPNRAGANVLTF

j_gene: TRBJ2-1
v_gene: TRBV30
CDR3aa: CAWTPGPYNEQFF

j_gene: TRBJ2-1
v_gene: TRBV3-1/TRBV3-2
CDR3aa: CASSQASGGAGGEQFF

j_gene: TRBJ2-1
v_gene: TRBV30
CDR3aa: CAWGGTSGSYNEQFF

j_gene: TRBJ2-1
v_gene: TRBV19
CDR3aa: CASSIFLASGNEQFF

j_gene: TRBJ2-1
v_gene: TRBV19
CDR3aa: CASAGVSYNEQFF

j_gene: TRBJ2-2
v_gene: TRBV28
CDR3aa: CASSQPLGLAMNTGELFF

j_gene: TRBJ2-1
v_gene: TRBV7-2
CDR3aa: CASSLDRLAVRQFF

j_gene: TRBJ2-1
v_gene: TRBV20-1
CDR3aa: CSARIAGGLFF

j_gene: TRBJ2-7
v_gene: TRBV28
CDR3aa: CVSRGRREGREQYF

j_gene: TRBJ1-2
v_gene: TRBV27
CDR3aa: CASSFRAGKYGYTF

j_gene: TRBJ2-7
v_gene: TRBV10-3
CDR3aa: CAISEPSRQRYEQYF

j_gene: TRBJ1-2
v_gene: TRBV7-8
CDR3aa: CASSLDGRVSYGYTF

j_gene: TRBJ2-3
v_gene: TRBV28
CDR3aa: CASSSPGLAGPWRTDTQYF

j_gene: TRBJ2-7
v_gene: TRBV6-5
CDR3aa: CASSTPRQQSYEQYF

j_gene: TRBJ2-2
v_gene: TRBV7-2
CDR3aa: CASSQAFANTGELFF

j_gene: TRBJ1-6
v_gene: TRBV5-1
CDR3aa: CASSLAGTGYNSPLHF